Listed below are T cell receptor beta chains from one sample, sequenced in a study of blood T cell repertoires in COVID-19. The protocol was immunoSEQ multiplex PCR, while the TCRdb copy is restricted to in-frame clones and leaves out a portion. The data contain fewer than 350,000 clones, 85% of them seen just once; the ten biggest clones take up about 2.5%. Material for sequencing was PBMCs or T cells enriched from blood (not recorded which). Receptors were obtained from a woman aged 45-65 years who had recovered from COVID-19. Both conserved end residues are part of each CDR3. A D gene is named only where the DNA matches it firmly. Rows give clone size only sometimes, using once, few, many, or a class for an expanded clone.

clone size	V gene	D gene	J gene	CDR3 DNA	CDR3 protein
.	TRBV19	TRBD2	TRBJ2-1	TGTGCCAGTAGTACTTGGCTAGCGGATTACAATGAGCAGTTCTTC	CASSTWLADYNEQFF
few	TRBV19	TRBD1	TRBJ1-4	TGTGCCAGTAGTAATCGACAGGGGGCAACTAATGAAAAACTGTTTTTT	CASSNRQGATNEKLFF
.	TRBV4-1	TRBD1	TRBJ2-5	TGCGCCAGCAGCCAAGTTAGGACAGGAGGAGAGACCCAGTACTTC	CASSQVRTGGETQYF
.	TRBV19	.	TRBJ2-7	TGTGCCAGGCGGACAGTGTCTTACGAGCAGTACTTC	CARRTVSYEQYF
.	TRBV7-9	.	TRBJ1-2	TGTGCCAGCAGCTTAGCGCCCCCGGGGAGCAACTATGGCTACACCTTC	CASSLAPPGSNYGYTF
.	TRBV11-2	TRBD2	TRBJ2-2	TGTGCCAGCAGCTTAGCGGGTTTAGCGGGGGTTACCGGGGAGCTGTTTTTT	CASSLAGLAGVTGELFF
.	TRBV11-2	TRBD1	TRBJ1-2	TGTGCCAGCGGATATGGGACAGACTATCGGGGCTACACCTTC	CASGYGTDYRGYTF
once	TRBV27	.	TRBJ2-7	TGTGCCAGCAGGTCGGGGGTCTGGAGGACGGGCGAGCAGTACTTC	CASRSGVWRTGEQYF
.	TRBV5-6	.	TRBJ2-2	TGTGCCAGCTATGCACTTGGGGCAGGGATGGCCGGGGAGCTGTTTTTT	CASYALGAGMAGELFF
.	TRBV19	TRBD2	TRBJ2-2	TGTGCCAGTAGGGGGACTAGCGTTATCACCGGGGAGCTGTTTTTT	CASRGTSVITGELFF
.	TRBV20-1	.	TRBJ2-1	TGCAGTGCTAGTGCTTATAGCGGGCAGTTCTTC	CSASAYSGQFF
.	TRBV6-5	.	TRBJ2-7	TGTGCCAGCAGGACGGACAGAAACGCCTACGGGCAGTACTTC	CASRTDRNAYGQYF
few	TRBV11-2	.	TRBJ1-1	TGTGCCAGCAGCTCTCAAAGGACAGCCACTGAAGCTTTCTTT	CASSSQRTATEAFF
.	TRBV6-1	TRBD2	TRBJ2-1	TGTGCCAGCAGTGAAGCCCTACCGGGACTAGTCGGGTATGAGCAGTTCTTC	CASSEALPGLVGYEQFF
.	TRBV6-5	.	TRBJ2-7	TGTGCCAGCAGTTACCGGGGCTACGAGCAGTACTTC	CASSYRGYEQYF
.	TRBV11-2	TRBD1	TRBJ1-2	TGTGCCAGCAGCTTATATCCCGGGACAGAATATGGCTACACCTTC	CASSLYPGTEYGYTF
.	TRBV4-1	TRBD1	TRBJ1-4	TGCGCCAGCAGCCAAGGAGTACAGGGGGCTCGGAGGGAAAAACTGTTTTTT	CASSQGVQGARREKLFF
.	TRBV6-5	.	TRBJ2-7	TGTGCCAGCAGCGATATTAACAGGGTTTTCTACGAGCAGTACTTC	CASSDINRVFYEQYF
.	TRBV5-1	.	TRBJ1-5	TGCGCCAGCAGCTGGAGTAGTGATCAGCCCCAGCATTTT	CASSWSSDQPQHF
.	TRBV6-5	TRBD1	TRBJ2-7	TGTGCCAGCAGCTCCGACAGGGCTTCCGAGCAGTACTTC	CASSSDRASEQYF
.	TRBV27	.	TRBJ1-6	TGTGCCAGCAGTTGGGGCCAGGGTGGGCCACCCCTCCACTTT	CASSWGQGGPPLHF
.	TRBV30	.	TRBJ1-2	TGTGCCTGGAGTTACCCCGGGCGGGGGGTTTCACTCTATGGCTACACCTTC	CAWSYPGRGVSLYGYTF
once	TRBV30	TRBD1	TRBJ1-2	TGTGCCTGGTCCGGACAGGGGTTTTATGGCTACACCTTC	CAWSGQGFYGYTF
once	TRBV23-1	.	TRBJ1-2	TGCGCCAGCAGCCCAACAGGGTCCCGGCGAACTAACTATGGCTACACCTTC	CASSPTGSRRTNYGYTF
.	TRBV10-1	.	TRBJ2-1	TGCGCCAGCAGTGAGGGGCCGCAGAATGAGCAGTTCTTC	CASSEGPQNEQFF
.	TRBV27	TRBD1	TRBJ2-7	TGTGCCAGCAGTTCTTGGGACAGGGAACGGAAGTCGGACGAGCAGTACTTC	CASSSWDRERKSDEQYF
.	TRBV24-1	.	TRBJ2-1	TGTGCCACCATTTGGGCTTCCTACTACAATGAGCAGTTCTTC	CATIWASYYNEQFF
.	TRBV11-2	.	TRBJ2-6	TGTGCCAGCAGCTTTCGTGGGAGCTCTGGGGCCAACGTCCTGACTTTC	CASSFRGSSGANVLTF
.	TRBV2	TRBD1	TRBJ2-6	TGTGCCAGCAGTGAGCGAACAGGGGTACCTGGGGCCAACGTCCTGACTTTC	CASSERTGVPGANVLTF
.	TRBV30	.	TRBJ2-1	TGTGCCTGGGATGGCGGGGAGAATGAGCAGTTCTTC	CAWDGGENEQFF
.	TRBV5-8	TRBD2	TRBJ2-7	TGTGCCAGCAGCTTGTGGGGGAGGGCCTACGAGCAGTACTTC	CASSLWGRAYEQYF
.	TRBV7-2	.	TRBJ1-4	TGTGCCAGCAGCTCCCCCGGGCAGGGGAAGATAAAACTGTTTTTT	CASSSPGQGKIKLFF
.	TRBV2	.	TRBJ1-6	TGTGCCAGCAGTGATAGGAGGGGACGAAATTCACCCCTCCACTTT	CASSDRRGRNSPLHF
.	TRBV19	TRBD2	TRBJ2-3	TGTGCCAGCCGACTAGCGGGGGCTAGCACAGATACGCAGTATTTT	CASRLAGASTDTQYF
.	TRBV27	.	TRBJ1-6	TGTGCCAGCAGTTTGTCGAGGAATTCACCCCTCCACTTT	CASSLSRNSPLHF
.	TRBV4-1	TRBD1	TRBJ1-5	TGCGCCAGCAGCCAAGATCTGGACAGGGTACAGCCCCAGCATTTT	CASSQDLDRVQPQHF
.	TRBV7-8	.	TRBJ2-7	TGTGCCAGCAGCTTAGAGATGGGACACCCGCAGTACTTC	CASSLEMGHPQYF
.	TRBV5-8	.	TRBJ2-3	TGTGCCAGCAGCTTTGGGCTAGCTGCTCGGGATACGCAGTATTTT	CASSFGLAARDTQYF
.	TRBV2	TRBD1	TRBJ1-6	TGTGCCAGCAGTTGGGACAGTTCTTATTCACCCCTCCACTTT	CASSWDSSYSPLHF
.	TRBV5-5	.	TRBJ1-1	TGTGCCAGCACCCTTAATGGGGCCGCAACTGAAGCTTTCTTT	CASTLNGAATEAFF
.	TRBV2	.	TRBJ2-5	TGTGCCAGCAAGTACCCGATTAGTTTAGGCCACGGGGAGACCCAGTACTTC	CASKYPISLGHGETQYF
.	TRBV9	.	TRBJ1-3	TGTGCCAGCAGCGTAGTATCACAGCTCTCTGGAAACACCATATATTTT	CASSVVSQLSGNTIYF
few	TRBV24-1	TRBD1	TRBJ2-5	TGTGCCACCAGTGATTCGGGACAGAGCCAAGAGACCCAGTACTTC	CATSDSGQSQETQYF
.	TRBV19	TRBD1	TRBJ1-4	TGTGCCAGTAGTATAGCTGGGACAGGGCGAGGAGCAACTAATGAAAAACTGTTTTTT	CASSIAGTGRGATNEKLFF
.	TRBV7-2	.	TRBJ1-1	TGTGCCAGCAGCTTGGGGGGGGGTTTCTCTGAAGCTTTCTTT	CASSLGGGFSEAFF
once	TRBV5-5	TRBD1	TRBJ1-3	TGTGCCAGCAGCTTGGTCGGGACAGGGACTGGAAACACCATATATTTT	CASSLVGTGTGNTIYF
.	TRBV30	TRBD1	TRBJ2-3	TGTGCCTGGACGAGAGGGGGCGCAGATACGCAGTATTTT	CAWTRGGADTQYF
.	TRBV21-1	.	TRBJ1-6	TGTGCCAGCAGCGGTTATCCAGGGTCAATCGGTTCACCCCTCCACTTT	CASSGYPGSIGSPLHF
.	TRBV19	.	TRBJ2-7	TGTGCCAGTAGTCGGACTCTCTCCTACGAGCAGTACTTC	CASSRTLSYEQYF
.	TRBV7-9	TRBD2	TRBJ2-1	TGTGCCAGCAGCTCGGGGACTAGCGGGATTTGGTATGAGCAGTTCTTC	CASSSGTSGIWYEQFF
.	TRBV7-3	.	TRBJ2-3	TGTGCCAGCAGCTTGGGGCCTACAGATACGCAGTATTTT	CASSLGPTDTQYF
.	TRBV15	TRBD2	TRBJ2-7	TGTGCCACCAGCAGGGAAGCCCTAGCGGGGGGGCAGTACGAGCAGTACTTC	CATSREALAGGQYEQYF
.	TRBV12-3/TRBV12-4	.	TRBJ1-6	TGTGCCAGCAGCAGGGAAGCTAATTCACCCCTCCACTTT	CASSREANSPLHF
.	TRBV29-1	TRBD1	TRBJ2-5	TGCAGCGTTGTGACAGGGTCGGGGACCCAGTACTTC	CSVVTGSGTQYF
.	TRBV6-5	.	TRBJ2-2	TGTGCCAGCAGCGGCCCCAGGGCCGGGGAGCTGTTTTTT	CASSGPRAGELFF
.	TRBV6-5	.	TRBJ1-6	TGTGCCAGCAGACCTCCCGGACAAGGCGAGTCACCCCTCCACTTT	CASRPPGQGESPLHF